The 3 T cell receptor beta chains below all came from one sample that was sequenced in a study of blood T cell repertoires in COVID-19. Assay: immunoSEQ multiplex PCR; the TCRdb copy retains only in-frame clones and omits some. The table has around 190,000 clones, roughly 87% seen once. Sample: peripheral blood. The receptors originated from a woman between 55 and 75 years old with COVID-19, enrolled during active disease.

V is TRBV7-9 and J is TRBJ2-5, with 11 bases lining up with TRBD2. The germline gives CDR1 SEHNR, CDR2 FQNEAQ (reference sequence). V was clipped by 4 bases and J by 0 bases; unmatched bases: 13. This CDR3 has 19 residues. CDR3 amino acids: CASSSRRGTSGGYQETQYF. The CDR3, as DNA: TGTGCCAGCAGCTCAAGGAGGGGAACTAGCGGGGGATACCAAGAGACCCAGTACTTC.

This CDR3 is CASSSGTSGFQETQYF. The CDR3 DNA follows: TGCGCCAGCAGCAGTGGGACTAGCGGATTCCAAGAGACCCAGTACTTC. V gene TRBV5-1 combines with J gene TRBJ2-5, with 11 bases matching TRBD2. The trim removed 4 bases at V and 1 base at J, leaving 6 bases unmatched. CDR1 is SGHRS, CDR2 YFSETQ, per germline. The CDR3 spans 16 residues.

The chain employs TRBV28 and TRBJ1-2; TRBD1 agrees at 9 bases. The V segment lost 5 bases and the J segment 4 bases; nucleotides outside the gene matches: 8. The germline V gene encodes CDR1 MDHEN and CDR2 SYDVKM. There are 15 residues in the CDR3. The CDR3 sequence: CASSGGDRATYGYTF. DNA for the CDR3: TGTGCCAGCAGTGGCGGGGACAGGGCAACCTATGGCTACACCTTC.